Listed below are T cell receptor beta chains from one sample, sequenced in a study of spatial heterogeneity in lung cancer. MiXCR, run by TCRdb on the 5' RACE reads, gives a single entry per CDR3 protein. The sample lists nearly 25,000 distinct CDR3 sequences; around 9.2% were seen once. The specimen comprised lung tumor tissue, sampled at surgery. All receptors derive from a male donor with early-stage non-small cell lung cancer. Both conserved end residues are part of each CDR3. Each record gives: J gene, clone size, V gene, D gene, CDR3 protein, CDR3 DNA. The D gene is left open where the match is weak. For some rows the clone size is stated as once, few or many, or as a class when expanded; others skip it.

>TRBJ2-5|NA|TRBV2|TRBD2
CASNGLAGETQYF
TGTGCCAGCAATGGACTAGCCGGGGAGACCCAGTACTTC
>TRBJ1-6|NA|TRBV27|NA
CASATTDYNSPLHF
TGTGCCAGCGCCACAACAGACTATAATTCACCCCTCCACTTT
>TRBJ2-2|NA|TRBV28|NA
CVSYRLSTGELFF
TGTGTCAGCTACAGGTTAAGCACCGGGGAGCTGTTTTTT
>TRBJ2-2|NA|TRBV7-6|NA
CASSSLNSGELFF
TGTGCCAGCAGCTCCTTGAATTCCGGGGAGCTGTTTTTT
>TRBJ2-3|few|TRBV5-1|NA
CASSLIQDTQYF
TGCGCCAGCAGCTTGATCCAAGATACGCAGTATTTT
>TRBJ2-6|many|TRBV11-1|NA
CASSLQQHPDSGANVLTF
TGTGCCAGCAGCTTACAGCAGCACCCCGACTCTGGGGCCAACGTCCTGACTTTC
>TRBJ1-2|many|TRBV7-2|TRBD1
CASSPTGGNYGYTF
TGTGCCAGCAGCCCTACAGGGGGAAACTATGGCTACACCTTC
>TRBJ2-7|NA|TRBV15|NA
CATSTRTGFGNEQYF
TGTGCCACCAGCACCCGCACGGGATTTGGGAACGAGCAGTACTTC
>TRBJ2-2|many|TRBV7-2|NA
CASSARFSGELFF
TGTGCCAGCAGCGCCCGGTTCTCCGGGGAGCTGTTTTTT
>TRBJ2-5|NA|TRBV9|NA
CASSVGGFQETQYF
TGTGCCAGCAGCGTAGGGGGATTCCAAGAGACCCAGTACTTC
>TRBJ2-3|NA|TRBV20-1|TRBD2
CSAGPSGGATDTQYF
TGCAGTGCTGGACCCAGCGGGGGGGCCACAGATACGCAGTATTTT
>TRBJ1-6|medium-sized|TRBV20-1|NA
CSAPLGVSPLHF
TGCAGTGCTCCTCTTGGGGTTTCACCCCTCCACTTT
>TRBJ2-1|many|TRBV27|NA
CASSFEGGARYNEQFF
TGTGCCAGCAGTTTCGAGGGGGGGGCTAGATACAATGAGCAGTTCTTC
>TRBJ2-2|many|TRBV6-1|TRBD2
CASRGLAGGYTGELFF
TGTGCCAGCAGAGGACTAGCGGGGGGGTACACCGGGGAGCTGTTTTTT
>TRBJ2-5|many|TRBV9|TRBD2
CASSALAGLPAETQYF
TGTGCCAGCAGTGCTCTGGCGGGACTACCCGCGGAGACCCAGTACTTC
>TRBJ1-2|many|TRBV14|NA
CASSLQGLSYTF
TGTGCCAGCAGCCTGCAGGGTCTAAGCTACACCTTC
>TRBJ2-3|many|TRBV7-3|NA
CASSSQSGPWDTQYF
TGTGCCAGCAGCTCCCAGAGCGGGCCCTGGGATACGCAGTATTTT
>TRBJ2-3|many|TRBV29-1|NA
CSVRELMDTQYF
TGCAGCGTTCGGGAGTTAATGGATACGCAGTATTTT
>TRBJ2-2|many|TRBV12-3/TRBV12-4|NA
CASSLETGELFF
TGTGCCAGCAGTTTGGAAACCGGGGAGCTGTTTTTT
>TRBJ2-3|few|TRBV20-1|NA
CSARGTLITDTQYF
TGCAGTGCTAGGGGCACCCTGATCACAGATACGCAGTATTTT
>TRBJ1-6|NA|TRBV2|NA
CASGTGNSPLHF
TGTGCCAGCGGGACGGGCAATTCACCCCTCCACTTT
>TRBJ2-3|NA|TRBV10-3|NA
CAISDGRAADTQYF
TGTGCCATCAGTGACGGCAGGGCCGCAGATACGCAGTATTTT
>TRBJ2-5|many|TRBV28|TRBD1
CASSSGQGGQETQYF
TGTGCCAGCAGTTCAGGACAGGGGGGACAAGAGACCCAGTACTTC
>TRBJ1-1|many|TRBV5-1|NA
CASSWSANTEAFF
TGCGCCAGCAGCTGGTCGGCGAACACTGAAGCTTTCTTT
>TRBJ2-7|many|TRBV28|TRBD2
CASSLVSSSFSGRGSQYF
TGTGCCAGCAGTTTAGTCTCCTCTAGTTTTAGCGGGAGGGGGTCGCAGTACTTC
>TRBJ2-7|many|TRBV28|TRBD1
CASSLSTGFYEQYF
TGTGCCAGCAGTCTATCGACAGGGTTCTACGAGCAGTACTTC
>TRBJ2-7|NA|TRBV20-1|NA
CSARDRTQKNTGEQYF
TGCAGTGCTAGAGACCGGACCCAAAAGAATACTGGCGAGCAGTACTTC
>TRBJ2-2|few|TRBV20-1|TRBD2
CSARGMMREFTGELFF
TGCAGTGCTAGAGGAATGATGCGGGAGTTCACCGGGGAGCTGTTTTTT
>TRBJ2-2|NA|TRBV6-1|NA
CASSEARFTGELFF
TGTGCCAGCAGTGAAGCACGGTTCACCGGGGAGCTGTTTTTT
>TRBJ1-2|many|TRBV5-8|NA
CASSLHIRNRYTF
TGTGCCAGCAGCTTACATATACGGAATCGCTACACCTTC
>TRBJ2-7|many|TRBV4-2|TRBD2
CASTPRAGAGSSYEQYF
TGTGCCAGCACCCCGCGAGCCGGAGCGGGGAGCTCCTACGAGCAGTACTTC
>TRBJ1-5|many|TRBV6-1|NA
CASSEEVGNNQPQHF
TGTGCCAGCAGTGAAGAGGTCGGAAACAATCAGCCCCAGCATTTT
>TRBJ1-2|NA|TRBV18|NA
CASSPGQRNYGYTF
TGTGCCAGCTCACCGGGACAAAGGAACTATGGCTACACCTTC
>TRBJ2-1|few|TRBV3-1|NA
CASSRRAVYNEQFF
TGTGCCAGCAGCCGTCGGGCGGTCTACAATGAGCAGTTCTTC
>TRBJ1-5|few|TRBV20-1|NA
CSASAGNPGNQPQHF
TGCAGTGCTAGTGCGGGGAACCCTGGCAATCAGCCCCAGCATTTT
>TRBJ2-1|NA|TRBV7-6|NA
CASSLKNEDERFF
TGTGCCAGCAGCTTAAAAAACGAAGATGAGAGGTTCTTC